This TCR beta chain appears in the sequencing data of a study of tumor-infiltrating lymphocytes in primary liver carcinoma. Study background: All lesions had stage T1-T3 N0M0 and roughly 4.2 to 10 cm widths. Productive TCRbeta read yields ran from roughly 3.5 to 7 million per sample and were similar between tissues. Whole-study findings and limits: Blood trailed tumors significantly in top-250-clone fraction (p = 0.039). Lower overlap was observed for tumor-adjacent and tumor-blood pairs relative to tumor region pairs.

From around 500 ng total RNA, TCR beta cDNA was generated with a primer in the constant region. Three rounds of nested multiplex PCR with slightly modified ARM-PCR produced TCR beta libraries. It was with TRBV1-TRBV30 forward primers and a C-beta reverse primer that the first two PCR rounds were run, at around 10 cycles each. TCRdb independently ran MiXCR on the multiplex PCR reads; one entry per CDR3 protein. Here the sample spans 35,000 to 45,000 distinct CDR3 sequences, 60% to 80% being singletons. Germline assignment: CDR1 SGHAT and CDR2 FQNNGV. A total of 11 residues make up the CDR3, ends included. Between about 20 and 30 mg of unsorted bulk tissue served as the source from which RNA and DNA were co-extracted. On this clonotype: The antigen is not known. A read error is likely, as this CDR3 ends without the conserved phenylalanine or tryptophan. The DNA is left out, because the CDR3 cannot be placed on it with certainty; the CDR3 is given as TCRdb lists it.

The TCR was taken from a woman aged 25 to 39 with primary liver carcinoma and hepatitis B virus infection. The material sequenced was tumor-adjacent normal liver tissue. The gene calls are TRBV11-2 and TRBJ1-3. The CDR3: CASSPGKALYY.